This T cell receptor beta chain originates from a study of cytomegalovirus exposure and HLA in healthy donors. Overall study findings and caveats: Accurate predictions that matched the HLA-A and HLA-B alleles of most subjects were reportedly made from TCR beta sequences. One cluster of highly shared sequence variants probably arose as a sequencing artifact. A later analysis linked 15,000 to 20,000 TCR beta sequences to HLA alleles at 0.05 false discovery rate.

Note on this clone: Its antigen is still unknown.

CDR1 SGHNT and CDR2 YYREEE come from the germline V gene (reference sequence). V was clipped by 4 bases and J by 3 bases; unmatched bases: 10. The CDR3 loop spans 17 amino acids. The study ran its PCR with 60 Vbeta and 13 Jbeta primers. Generated by immunoSEQ multiplex PCR, the TCRdb table keeps only in-frame clones and is missing some. The sample contains roughly 110,000 clones, approximately 79% of which appear only once. Sequences were obtained from PBMCs. The rearrangement links TRBV5-4 to TRBJ2-2; 9 bases are shared with TRBD2. This TCR was recovered from a man aged 18-30 years in good health and CMV-seronegative. The CDR3 protein is CASSTGVAGDYTGELFF. The CDR3 DNA sequence: TGTGCCAGCAGCACCGGGGTAGCGGGGGACTACACCGGGGAGCTGTTTTTT.